What follows are 9 T cell receptor beta chains derived from one specimen sequenced in a study of OX40 agonist ivuxolimab in advanced cancers. Some clones are missing from TCRdb's copy, which holds only in-frame ones; the method was immunoSEQ multiplex PCR. The top ten clones hold less than 6% of a sample with some 62,000 clones, around 90% of them seen once. The sample was CD4+ or CD8+ T cells sorted from blood, taken in a trial of the OX40 agonist ivuxolimab. The receptors were gathered from an adult with an advanced solid tumor such as melanoma, head and neck, liver or kidney cancer.

As DNA, the CDR3 is TGTGCCAGCAGTTACCGCCGCCCGTCCAATCAGCCCCAGCATTTT. Amino acids: CASSYRRPSNQPQHF. V usage is TRBV6-6 and J usage is TRBJ1-5, with D uncertain. The V and J ends lost 2 bases and 3 bases respectively, with 11 bases between them. Germline lookup yields CDR1 MNHNY and CDR2 SVGAGI (reference sequence). The CDR3 runs to 15 residues.

The chain links TRBV28 to TRBJ1-4, with 7 bases that match TRBD1. With 5 bases clipped from V and 5 bases from J, the junction kept 5 bases outside the gene matches. The germline gives CDR1 MDHEN, CDR2 SYDVKM. The CDR3 covers 14 residues. CDR3 region: CASSLQGWNEKLFF. The DNA of the CDR3 is TGTGCCAGCAGTCTACAGGGGTGGAATGAAAAACTGTTTTTT.

The chain recombines TRBV6-5 with TRBJ2-1; 10 bases are a match to TRBD2. V was pared by 6 bases and J by 7 bases, with 9 bases of the junction left unmatched. CDR1 MNHEY and CDR2 SVGAGI come from the germline V gene. CDR3 size: 15 residues. The CDR3 DNA sequence: TGTGCCAGCAGCACGGGACTAGCGTCTAGGAATGAGCAGTTCTTC. It codes for CASSTGLASRNEQFF.

This chain links TRBV4-1 with TRBJ2-1; 10 positions match TRBD1. The germline V gene has CDR1 MGHRA and CDR2 YSYEKL. Trimming at V came to 6 bases and at J to 8 bases, leaving 31 bases not matched to a gene. The CDR3 spans 22 residues. The CDR3 is CASRPGLRAGQGQVAKIYEQFF. DNA of the CDR3: TGCGCCAGCAGACCGGGACTAAGGGCGGGACAGGGGCAGGTAGCGAAGATCTATGAGCAGTTCTTC.

The J gene is TRBJ2-3, the V gene TRBV28; no clear D. Trimming removed 3 bases at V and 6 bases at J, with 4 bases between. The length of the CDR3 is 11 residues. Germline assignment: CDR1 MDHEN and CDR2 SYDVKM. The DNA of the CDR3 is TGTGCCAGCAGTTTGTTGGATACGCAGTATTTT. This encodes CASSLLDTQYF.

The genes are TRBV5-4 and TRBJ2-3; no clear D. Germline CDR1 reads SGHNT; CDR2 reads YYREEE (reference sequence). This CDR3 contains 17 residues. With 0 bases removed from V and 0 bases from J, the gap between germline ends came to 14 bases. The CDR3 is CASSLAVRAPSTDTQYF. The CDR3 region has the DNA TGTGCCAGCAGCTTGGCTGTCCGCGCTCCTAGCACAGATACGCAGTATTTT.

This clone was detected a few times. The rearrangement uses TRBV28 and TRBJ1-5; 9 nucleotides align to TRBD1. Unmatched junction bases numbered 11, after V lost 6 bases and J lost 2 bases. The CDR3 covers 17 residues. Germline values: CDR1 MDHEN, CDR2 SYDVKM. The CDR3 bases are TGTGCCAGCAGCCATACCGGGACAGGGTCCGGCAATCAGCCCCAGCATTTT. Its translation is CASSHTGTGSGNQPQHF.

This chain connects TRBV19 to TRBJ1-1, with D unresolved. Germline loops: CDR1 LNHDA, CDR2 SQIVND (reference sequence). The germline V and J ends were trimmed by 1 base and 3 bases, with 6 bases remaining between them. CDR3 length: 13 amino acids. CDR3 nucleotides: TGTGCCAGTAGTATAGGCCGGGACACTGAAGCTTTCTTT. Translating it yields CASSIGRDTEAFF.

The chain has TRBV6-5 and TRBJ2-7; no definite D call. The CDR3 runs to 14 residues. Germline V gene sequence: CDR1 MNHEY, CDR2 SVGAGI. V was shortened by 0 bases and J by 3 bases, with 9 bases between the two germline ends. The CDR3 sequence: CASSYSMAVYEQYF. The DNA for the CDR3 is TGTGCCAGCAGTTACTCGATGGCGGTCTACGAGCAGTACTTC.